This T cell receptor (beta chain) was captured in a study of blood T cell repertoires in COVID-19 (dated by TCRdb to 2020 to 2022). Regarding the study in general: Collaborator samples came from the United States, Italy and Spain and covered acute and convalescent phases of COVID-19. Where available, HLA class I and class II types were taken from metadata supplied by the sample provider and were not determined by assay-based typing. The prospective study material was composed of cDNA or gDNA derived from T cells, B-cell-depleted T cells, or PBMCs. The repertoires were released in a freely available public database meant as a resource for research on the immune response to SARS-CoV-2. The samples were drawn from two sources: the first 160 participants of the ongoing ImmuneRACE study, and 1,000 to 1,500 subjects contributed by 6 global collaborators. The dataset comprised deeply sampled blood TCRbeta repertoires from subjects exposed to, actively infected with, or recovered from COVID-19. Nearly every sample came with metadata listing a de-identified subject ID, COVID-19 status, age in years and sex.

Regarding this clone: Its antigen is not yet known. Base qualities are not recorded, but no much larger clone differs from it by a single base.

The immunoSEQ Assay, a bias-controlled multiplex PCR, was used to amplify TCRbeta CDR3 regions from genomic DNA. The published analysis was carried out like this. Nucleated cell counts per sample were estimated from amplification of reference gene primers within the assay. Sequence reads were collapsed and filtered to measure the absolute abundance of every unique TCRbeta CDR3 rearrangement. For each sample, productive Simpson clonality was calculated by taking the square root of Simpson's diversity index across productive rearrangements. TCRdb limited this immuneACCESS table to in-frame rearrangements with V and J called. A share of clones is missing; checked studies link under half to unresolved V genes, and the rest is unexplained. Clonal size and the V and J genes are those of that table, whereas D and trimming came from the DNA. The sample contains just over 650,000 clones, 75% to 90% of them found a single time. The top ten constitute roughly 0.25% of the sample.

Overall study results and their limits: The quantity of clinical and demographic metadata differed by source and by participant and was supplied without curation.

The collaborating institutions used their own protocols to collect whole blood in K2EDTA tubes. For TCRbeta analysis, collaborator samples were shipped as frozen whole blood, as isolated PBMCs, or as DNA extracted from either sample type. CDR1 SGHTA and CDR2 FQGTGA were looked up in the germline V gene. V and J lose 1 base and 4 bases, and a span of 16 bases separates them. The CDR3 holds 17 amino acids from the cysteine to the phenylalanine. The DNA shown is the 51-base CDR3, in frame from base 1. The sequence was obtained from a woman younger than 30 with acute or convalescent COVID-19. The rearrangement joined TRBV7-3 to TRBJ2-2; the D gene is not confidently resolved. Sequencing was performed on peripheral blood. The sequenced DNA is TGTGCCAGCAGCTTAAACAGCAAGGCCCTTGCCACCGGGGAGCTGTTTTTT. Its translation is CASSLNSKALATGELFF.